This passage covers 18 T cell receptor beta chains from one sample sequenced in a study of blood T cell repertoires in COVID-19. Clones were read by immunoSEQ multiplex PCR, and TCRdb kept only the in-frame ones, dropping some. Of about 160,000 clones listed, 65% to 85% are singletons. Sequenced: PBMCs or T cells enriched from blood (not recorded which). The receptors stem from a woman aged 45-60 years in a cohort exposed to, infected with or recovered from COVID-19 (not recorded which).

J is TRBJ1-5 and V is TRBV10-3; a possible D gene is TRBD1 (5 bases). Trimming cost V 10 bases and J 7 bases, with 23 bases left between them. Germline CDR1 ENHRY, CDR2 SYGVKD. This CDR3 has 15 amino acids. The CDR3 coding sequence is TGTGCCACCAGCGCCTTAGGGGCCCAGCAGCAGCCCCAGCATTTT. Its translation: CATSALGAQQQPQHF.

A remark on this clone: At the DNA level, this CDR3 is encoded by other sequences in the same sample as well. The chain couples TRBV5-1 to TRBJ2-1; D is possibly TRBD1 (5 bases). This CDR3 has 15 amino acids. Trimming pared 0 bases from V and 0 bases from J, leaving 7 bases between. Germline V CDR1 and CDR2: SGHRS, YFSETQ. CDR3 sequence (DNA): TGCGCCAGCAGCTTGGGGCAGGGCTCCTACAATGAGCAGTTCTTC. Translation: CASSLGQGSYNEQFF. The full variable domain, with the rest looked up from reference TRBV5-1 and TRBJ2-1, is KAGVTQTPRYLIKTRGQQVTLSCSPISGHRSVSWYQQTPGQGLQFLFEYFSETQRNKGNFPGRFSGRQFSNSRSEMNVSTLELGDSALYLCASSLGQGSYNEQFFGPGTRLTVL.

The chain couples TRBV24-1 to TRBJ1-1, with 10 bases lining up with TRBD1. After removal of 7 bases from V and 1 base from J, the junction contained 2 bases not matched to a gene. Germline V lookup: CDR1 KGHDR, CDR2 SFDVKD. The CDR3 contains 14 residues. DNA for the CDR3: TGTGCCACCAGGGGGACAGGGGAGAACACTGAAGCTTTCTTT. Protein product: CATRGTGENTEAFF.

This CDR3 reads CASARGVGNTEAFF. CDR3 coding DNA: TGTGCCAGCGCTCGGGGGGTCGGGAACACTGAAGCTTTCTTT. The rearrangement joins TRBV6-5 to TRBJ1-1, with D possibly being TRBD1 (5 bases). CDR1 is MNHEY, CDR2 SVGAGI, per germline. The CDR3 runs 14 residues. Trimming shortened V by 8 bases and J by 1 base, and 14 bases separated the two germline ends.

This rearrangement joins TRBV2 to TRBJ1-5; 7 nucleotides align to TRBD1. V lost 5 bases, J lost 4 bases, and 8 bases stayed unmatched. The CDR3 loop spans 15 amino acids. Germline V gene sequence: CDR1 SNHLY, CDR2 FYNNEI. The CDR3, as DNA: TGTGCCAGCAGTCATGAGGGGACAGTTAATCAGCCCCAGCATTTT. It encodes CASSHEGTVNQPQHF. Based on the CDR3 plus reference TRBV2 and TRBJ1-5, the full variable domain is EPEVTQTPSHQVTQMGQEVILRCVPISNHLYFYWYRQILGQKVEFLVSFYNNEISEKSEIFDDQFSVERPDGSNFTLKIRSTKLEDSAMYFCASSHEGTVNQPQHFGDGTRLSIL.

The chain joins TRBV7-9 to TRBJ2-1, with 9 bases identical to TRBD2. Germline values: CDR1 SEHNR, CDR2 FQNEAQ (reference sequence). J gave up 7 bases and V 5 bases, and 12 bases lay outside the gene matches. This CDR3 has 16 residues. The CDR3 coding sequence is TGTGCCAGCAGCCATGCGAGGGCGGGAGGGGAAAATGAGCAGTTCTTC. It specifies CASSHARAGGENEQFF.

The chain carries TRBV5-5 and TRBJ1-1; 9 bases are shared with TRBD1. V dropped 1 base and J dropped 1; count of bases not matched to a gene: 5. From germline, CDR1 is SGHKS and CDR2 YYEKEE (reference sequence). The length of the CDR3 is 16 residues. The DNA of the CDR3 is TGTGCCAGCAGCTTGTCTTCGGGACAGGGGAACACTGAAGCTTTCTTT. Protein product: CASSLSSGQGNTEAFF.

The CDR3 DNA follows: TGCGCCAGCAGCCAAGAATACAGGATGCCCCAGCATTTT. It encodes CASSQEYRMPQHF. This chain joins TRBV4-3 and TRBJ1-5; D might be TRBD1 (5 bases). Germline lookup yields CDR1 LGHNA and CDR2 YSLEER. This CDR3 region has 13 residues. V gave up 0 bases and J gave up 9 bases, with 9 bases separating them.

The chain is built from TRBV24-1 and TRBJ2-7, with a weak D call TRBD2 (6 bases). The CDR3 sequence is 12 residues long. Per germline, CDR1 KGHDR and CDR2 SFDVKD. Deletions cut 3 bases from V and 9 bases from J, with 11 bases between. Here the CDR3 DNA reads TGTGCCACCAGTGATAGGGTAGCGGCGCAGTACTTC. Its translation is CATSDRVAAQYF.

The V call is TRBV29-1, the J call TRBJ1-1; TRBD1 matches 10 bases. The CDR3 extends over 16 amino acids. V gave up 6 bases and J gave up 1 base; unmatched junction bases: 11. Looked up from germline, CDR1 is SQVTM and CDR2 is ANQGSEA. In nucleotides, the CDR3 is TGCAGCGTCATATCCGGGACAGGGGTAAAGAACACTGAAGCTTTCTTT. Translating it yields CSVISGTGVKNTEAFF.

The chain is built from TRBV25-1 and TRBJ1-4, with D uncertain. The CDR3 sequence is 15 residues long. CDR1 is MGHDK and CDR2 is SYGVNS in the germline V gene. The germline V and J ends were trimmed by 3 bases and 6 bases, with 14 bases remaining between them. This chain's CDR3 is CASSDVPSQDEKLFF. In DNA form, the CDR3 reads TGTGCCAGCAGTGATGTCCCATCCCAGGATGAAAAACTGTTTTTT.

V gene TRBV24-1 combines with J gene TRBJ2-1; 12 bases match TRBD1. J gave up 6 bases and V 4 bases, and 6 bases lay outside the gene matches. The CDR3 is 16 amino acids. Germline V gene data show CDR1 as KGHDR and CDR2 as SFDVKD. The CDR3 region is CATSDPGQGAINEQFF. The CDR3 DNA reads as TGTGCCACCAGTGACCCGGGACAGGGGGCCATCAATGAGCAGTTCTTC.

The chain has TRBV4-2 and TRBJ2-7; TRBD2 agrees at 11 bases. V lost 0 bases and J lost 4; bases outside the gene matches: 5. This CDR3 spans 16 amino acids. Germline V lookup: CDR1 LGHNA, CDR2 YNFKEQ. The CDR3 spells CASSQDTLAGGYEQYF. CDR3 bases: TGTGCCAGCAGCCAAGACACGCTAGCGGGAGGTTACGAGCAGTACTTC.

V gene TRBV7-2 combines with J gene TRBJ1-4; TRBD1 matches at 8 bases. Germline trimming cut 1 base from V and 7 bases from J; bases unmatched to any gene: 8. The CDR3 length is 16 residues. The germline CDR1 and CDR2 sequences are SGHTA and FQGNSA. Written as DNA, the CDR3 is TGTGCCAGCAGCTTAGTGCCGACAGGGGAGGGTGAAAAACTGTTTTTT. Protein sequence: CASSLVPTGEGEKLFF.

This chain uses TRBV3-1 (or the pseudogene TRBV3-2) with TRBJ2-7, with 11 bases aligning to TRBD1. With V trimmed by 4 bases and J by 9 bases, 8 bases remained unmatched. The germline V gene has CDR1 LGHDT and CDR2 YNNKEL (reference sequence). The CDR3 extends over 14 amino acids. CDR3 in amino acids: CASSPGTGGLGQYF. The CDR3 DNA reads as TGTGCCAGCAGCCCCGGGACAGGGGGTTTAGGGCAGTACTTC.

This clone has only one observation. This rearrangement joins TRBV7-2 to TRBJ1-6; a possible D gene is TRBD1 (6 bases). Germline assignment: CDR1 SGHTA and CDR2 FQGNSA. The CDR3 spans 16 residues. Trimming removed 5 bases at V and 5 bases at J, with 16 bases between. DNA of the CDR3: TGTGCCAGCAGCCTGCGCAGGACAGAGAATAATTCACCCCTCCACTTT. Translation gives CASSLRRTENNSPLHF.

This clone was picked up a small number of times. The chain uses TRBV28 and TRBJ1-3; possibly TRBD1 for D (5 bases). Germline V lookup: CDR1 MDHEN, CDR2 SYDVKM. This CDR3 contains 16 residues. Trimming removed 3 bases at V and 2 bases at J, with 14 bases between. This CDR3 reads CASSLAEGRTGNTIYF. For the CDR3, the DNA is TGTGCCAGCAGTTTGGCGGAGGGGAGGACTGGAAACACCATATATTTT. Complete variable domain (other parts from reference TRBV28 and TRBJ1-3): DVKVTQSSRYLVKRTGEKVFLECVQDMDHENMFWYRQDPGLGLRLIYFSYDVKMKEKGDIPEGYSVSREKKERFSLILESASTNQTSMYLCASSLAEGRTGNTIYFGEGSWLTVV.

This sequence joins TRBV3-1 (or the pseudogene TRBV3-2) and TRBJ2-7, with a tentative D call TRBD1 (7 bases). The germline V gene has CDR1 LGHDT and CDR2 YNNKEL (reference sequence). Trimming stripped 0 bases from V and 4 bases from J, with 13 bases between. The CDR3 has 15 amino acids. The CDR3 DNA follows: TGTGCCAGCAGCCAAGACAGGGGGGCGGGGTACGAGCAGTACTTC. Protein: CASSQDRGAGYEQYF.